This T cell receptor (beta chain) emerged from a study of T cell repertoires in cytomegalovirus infection. Study-level points and caveats: Public TCR beta family frequency separated CMV-and-HLA carriers, including in an independent cohort. HLA-C-restricted TCR beta clonotypes specific for CMV led the ex vivo response.

MiXCR, applied by TCRdb to the reads, yields one record per CDR3 protein. The table lists 450,000 to 650,000 distinct CDR3 sequences, around a quarter of them singletons, with around 13% in the top ten. The CDR3 spans 14 residues. CDR1 MDHEN and CDR2 SYDVKM come from the germline V gene. V lost 4 bases, J lost 8 bases, and 17 bases lay in between. A note on this clonotype: Its antigen remains unidentified.

Sequencing was carried out using PBMCs. This TCR was sampled from a human donor in good health (CMV status not recorded). Some clones in this sample may be carry-over from other donors' samples. The rearrangement joins TRBV28 to TRBJ1-2; a weak D match, TRBD1 (6 bases). This CDR3 reads CASSSPGDWEGYTF. In DNA, the CDR3 is TGTGCCAGCAGTTCTCCAGGGGATTGGGAAGGCTACACCTTC.